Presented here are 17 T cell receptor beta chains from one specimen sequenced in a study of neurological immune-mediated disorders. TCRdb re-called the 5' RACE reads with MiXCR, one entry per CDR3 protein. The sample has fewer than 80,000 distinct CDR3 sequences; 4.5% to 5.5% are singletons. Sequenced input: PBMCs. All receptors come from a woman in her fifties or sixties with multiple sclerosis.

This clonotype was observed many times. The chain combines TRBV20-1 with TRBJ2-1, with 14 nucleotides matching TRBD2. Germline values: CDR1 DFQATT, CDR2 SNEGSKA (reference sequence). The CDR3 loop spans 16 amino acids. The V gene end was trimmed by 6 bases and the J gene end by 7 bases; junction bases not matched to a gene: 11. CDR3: CSAKTSGGADWNEQFF. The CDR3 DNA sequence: TGCAGTGCCAAGACTAGCGGGGGGGCGGATTGGAATGAGCAGTTCTTC.

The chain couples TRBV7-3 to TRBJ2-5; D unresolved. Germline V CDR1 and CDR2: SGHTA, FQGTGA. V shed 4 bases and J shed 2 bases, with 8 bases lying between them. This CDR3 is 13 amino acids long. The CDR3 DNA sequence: TGTGCCAGCAGCTCCGGACGGCAAGAGACCCAGTACTTC. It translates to CASSSGRQETQYF.

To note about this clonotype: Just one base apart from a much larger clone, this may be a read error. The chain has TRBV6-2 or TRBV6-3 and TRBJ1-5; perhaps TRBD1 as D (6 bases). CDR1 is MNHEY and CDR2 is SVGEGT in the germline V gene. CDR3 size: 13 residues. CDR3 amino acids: CASRQGSNQPQNF. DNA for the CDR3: TGTGCCAGCAGACAGGGTAGCAATCAGCCCCAGAATTTT.

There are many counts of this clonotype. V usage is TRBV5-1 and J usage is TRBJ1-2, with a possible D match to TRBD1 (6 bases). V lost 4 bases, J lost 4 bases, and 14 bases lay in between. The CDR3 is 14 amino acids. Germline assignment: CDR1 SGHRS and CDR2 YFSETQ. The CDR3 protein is CASSPADSGYGYTF. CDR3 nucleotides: TGCGCCAGCAGCCCCGCGGACAGTGGCTATGGCTACACCTTC.

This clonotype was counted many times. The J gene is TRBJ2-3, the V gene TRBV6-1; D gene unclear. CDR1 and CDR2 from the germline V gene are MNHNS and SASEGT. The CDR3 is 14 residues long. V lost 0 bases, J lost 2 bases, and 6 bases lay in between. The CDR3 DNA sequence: TGTGCCAGCAGTGAAGCAGGGCTCACAGATACGCAGTATTTT. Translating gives CASSEAGLTDTQYF.

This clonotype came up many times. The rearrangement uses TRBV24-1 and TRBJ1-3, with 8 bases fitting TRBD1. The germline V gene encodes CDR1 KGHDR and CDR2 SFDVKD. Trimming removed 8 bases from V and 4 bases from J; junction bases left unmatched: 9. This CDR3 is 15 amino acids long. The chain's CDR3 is CATMWQGASGNTIYF. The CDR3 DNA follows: TGTGCCACCATGTGGCAGGGGGCGTCCGGAAACACCATATATTTT.

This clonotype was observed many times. CDR3 sequence: CSALGGILSYNEQFF. The DNA of the CDR3 is TGCAGTGCTCTAGGCGGTATACTCTCCTACAATGAGCAGTTCTTC. V and J are TRBV20-1 and TRBJ2-1; D remains unclear. The CDR3 has 15 amino acids. V dropped 5 bases and J dropped 0 bases, with 14 bases sitting between them. The germline gives CDR1 DFQATT, CDR2 SNEGSKA (reference sequence).

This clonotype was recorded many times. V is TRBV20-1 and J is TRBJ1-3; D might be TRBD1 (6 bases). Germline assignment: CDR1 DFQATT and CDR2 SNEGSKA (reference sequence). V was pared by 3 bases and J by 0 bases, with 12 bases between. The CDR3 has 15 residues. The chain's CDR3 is CSASLGTNSGNTIYF. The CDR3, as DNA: TGCAGTGCTAGCCTGGGGACAAACTCTGGAAACACCATATATTTT.

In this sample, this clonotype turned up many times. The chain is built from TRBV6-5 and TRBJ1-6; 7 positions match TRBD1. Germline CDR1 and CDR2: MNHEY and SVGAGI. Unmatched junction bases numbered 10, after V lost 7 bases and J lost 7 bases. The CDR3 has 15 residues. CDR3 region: CASNPTGPTNSPLHF. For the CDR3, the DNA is TGTGCCAGCAACCCGACAGGGCCAACAAATTCACCCCTCCACTTT.

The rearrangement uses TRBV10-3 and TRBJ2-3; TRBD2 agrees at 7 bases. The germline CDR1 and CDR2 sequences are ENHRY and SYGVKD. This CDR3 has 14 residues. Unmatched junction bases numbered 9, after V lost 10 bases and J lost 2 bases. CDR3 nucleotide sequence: TGTGCCACCCAACGGGGGGAAGACACAGATACGCAGTATTTT. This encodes CATQRGEDTDTQYF.

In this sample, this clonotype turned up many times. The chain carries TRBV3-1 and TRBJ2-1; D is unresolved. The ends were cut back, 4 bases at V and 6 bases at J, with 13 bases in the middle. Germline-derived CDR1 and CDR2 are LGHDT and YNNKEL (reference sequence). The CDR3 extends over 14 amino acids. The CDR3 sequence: CASSLPTRPNEQFF. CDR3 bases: TGTGCCAGCAGCCTCCCGACTCGTCCCAATGAGCAGTTCTTC.

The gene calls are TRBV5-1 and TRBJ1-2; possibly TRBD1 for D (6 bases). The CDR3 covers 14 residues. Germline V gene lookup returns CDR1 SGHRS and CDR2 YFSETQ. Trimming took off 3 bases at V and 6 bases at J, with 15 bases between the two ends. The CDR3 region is CASSSDSYENGYTF. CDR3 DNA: TGCGCCAGCAGCTCGGACAGTTACGAGAATGGCTACACCTTC.

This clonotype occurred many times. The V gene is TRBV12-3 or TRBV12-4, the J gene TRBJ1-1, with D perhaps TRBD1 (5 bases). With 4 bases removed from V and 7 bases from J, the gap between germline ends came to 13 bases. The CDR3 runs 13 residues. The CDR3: CASSYGTRDEAFF. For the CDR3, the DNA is TGTGCCAGCAGTTACGGGACGCGCGATGAAGCTTTCTTT.

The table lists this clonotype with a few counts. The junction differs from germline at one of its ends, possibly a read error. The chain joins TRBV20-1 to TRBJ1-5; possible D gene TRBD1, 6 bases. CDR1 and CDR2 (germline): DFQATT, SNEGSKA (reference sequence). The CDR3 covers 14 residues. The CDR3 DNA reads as TGCAGTGCTAAACAGGGAGGAGGCAATCAGCCCCAGAATTTT. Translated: CSAKQGGGNQPQNF.

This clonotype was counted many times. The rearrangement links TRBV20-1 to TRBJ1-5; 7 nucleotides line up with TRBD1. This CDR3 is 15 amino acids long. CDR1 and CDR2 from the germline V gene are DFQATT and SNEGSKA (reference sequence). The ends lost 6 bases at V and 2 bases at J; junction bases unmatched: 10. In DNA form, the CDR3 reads TGCAGTGCGCGGGACAGTTTCGACGGCAATCAGCCCCAGCATTTT. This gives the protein CSARDSFDGNQPQHF.

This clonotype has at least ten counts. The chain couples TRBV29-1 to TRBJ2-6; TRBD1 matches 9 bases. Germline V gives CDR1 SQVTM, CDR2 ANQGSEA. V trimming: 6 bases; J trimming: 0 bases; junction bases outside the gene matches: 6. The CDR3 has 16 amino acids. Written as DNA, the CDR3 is TGCAGCGTCGCCGGGACAGGGCCCTCTGGGGCCAACGTCCTGACTTTC. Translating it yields CSVAGTGPSGANVLTF. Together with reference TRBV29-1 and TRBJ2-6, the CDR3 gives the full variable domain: SAVISQKPSRDICQRGTSLTIQCQVDSQVTMMFWYRQQPGQSLTLIATANQGSEATYESGFVIDKFPISRPNLTFSTLTVSNMSPEDSSIYLCSVAGTGPSGANVLTFGAGSRLTVL.

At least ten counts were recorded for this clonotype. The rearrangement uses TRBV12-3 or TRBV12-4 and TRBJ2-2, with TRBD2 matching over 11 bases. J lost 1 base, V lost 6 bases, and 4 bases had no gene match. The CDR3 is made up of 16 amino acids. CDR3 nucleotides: TGTGCCAGCAGCACCGGACTAGCGGGGAACACCGGGGAGCTGTTTTTT. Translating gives CASSTGLAGNTGELFF.